A selection of T cell receptor beta chains follows, all from one sample in a study of T cell responses to AZD1222 COVID-19 vaccine. The repertoire was sequenced with immunoSEQ multiplex PCR; TCRdb's copy has only in-frame clones and lacks some. The sample has 180,000 or so clones; about 91% are singletons. The starting material was peripheral blood, obtained 28 days after the second AZD1222 dose. The origin of the receptors is an adult who received the AZD1222 COVID-19 vaccine. CDR3s include the opening cysteine and the closing phenylalanine or tryptophan.

TRBJ2-2	TRBV28	CASSRWGNTGELFF
TRBJ1-2	TRBV18	CASSVIGSSNYGYTF
TRBJ2-7	TRBV28	CASSWGFYEQYF
TRBJ2-3	TRBV6-1	CASSGRGTKTTDTQYF
TRBJ1-6	TRBV7-2	CASSLVRDRMTNSPLHF
TRBJ2-5	TRBV7-2	CASGKEVGETQYF
TRBJ1-1	TRBV7-2	CASSLRGTGGGTMNTEAFF
TRBJ2-7	TRBV6-1	CASSERYEQYF
TRBJ1-2	TRBV19	CASSTPLETNYGYTF
TRBJ2-1	TRBV7-2	CASSPTLNRPFPYNEQFF
TRBJ1-6	TRBV12-5	CASGLVQNSPLHF
TRBJ2-1	TRBV5-6	CASSLGVSGGPSSYNEQFF
TRBJ2-5	TRBV5-1	CASGQGAQKTQYF
TRBJ1-3	TRBV5-4	CASSSYTVGENGNTIYF
TRBJ2-4	TRBV19	CASSRLSGGENIQYF
TRBJ2-7	TRBV7-8	CASSGSRDRRRYEQYF